The sequence of this T cell receptor (beta chain) was determined in a study of blood T cell repertoires in COVID-19. CDR1 and CDR2 from the germline V gene are SQVTM and ANQGSEA. Trimming took 8 bases from V and 6 from J; bases not matched to a gene: 9. CDR3 length: 13 amino acids. Clones were sequenced by immunoSEQ multiplex PCR, and TCRdb holds only the in-frame ones, with some missing. The sample contains some 190,000 clones, just under 85% of which appear only once. The specimen was peripheral blood. The receptor's source is a woman between 70 and 85 years old with active or convalescent COVID-19. The rearrangement uses TRBV29-1 and TRBJ2-2; 7 positions match TRBD1. The CDR3 here is CSSRQGGSGELFF. The CDR3, as DNA: TGCAGCTCTCGACAGGGTGGATCCGGGGAGCTGTTTTTT.